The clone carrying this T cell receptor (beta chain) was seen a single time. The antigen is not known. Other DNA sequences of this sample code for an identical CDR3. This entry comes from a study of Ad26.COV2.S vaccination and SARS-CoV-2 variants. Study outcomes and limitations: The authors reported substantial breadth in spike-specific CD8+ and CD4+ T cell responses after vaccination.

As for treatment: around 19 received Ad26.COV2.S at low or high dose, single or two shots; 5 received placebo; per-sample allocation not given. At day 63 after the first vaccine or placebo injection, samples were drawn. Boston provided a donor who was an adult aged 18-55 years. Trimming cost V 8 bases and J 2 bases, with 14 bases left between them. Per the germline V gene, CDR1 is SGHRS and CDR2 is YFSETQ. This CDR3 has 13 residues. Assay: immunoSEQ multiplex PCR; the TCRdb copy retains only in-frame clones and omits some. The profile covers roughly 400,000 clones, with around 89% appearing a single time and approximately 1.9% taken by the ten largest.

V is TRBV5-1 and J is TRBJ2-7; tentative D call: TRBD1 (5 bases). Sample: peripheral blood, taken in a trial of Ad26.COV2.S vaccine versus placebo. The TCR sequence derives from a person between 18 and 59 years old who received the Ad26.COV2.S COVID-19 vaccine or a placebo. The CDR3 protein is CASRLGQTYEQYF. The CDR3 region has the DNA TGCGCCAGTCGTTTAGGACAAACCTACGAGCAGTACTTC.